The clone carrying this T cell receptor beta chain was observed a handful of times. Profiling relied on immunoSEQ multiplex PCR, and the TCRdb table lists in-frame clones only, not all of them. Here the sample spans tens of thousands of clones, around 93% being singletons. This sample is part of a study of control samples from healthy donors and cancer patients. This CDR3 contains 14 residues. Germline V gene data show CDR1 as SGHAT and CDR2 as FQNNGV. The V gene lost 2 bases and the J gene lost 2 bases, with 8 bases spanning the gap. The sample consisted of PBMCs. The clonotype originates from a man aged 30 to 39 with colorectal cancer. The chain carries TRBV11-2 and TRBJ2-3, with D unclear. CDR3 DNA: TGTGCCAGCAGCTTAAGTGCCAACACAGATACGCAGTATTTT. Translation: CASSLSANTDTQYF.